The next 24 T cell receptor beta chains were all read from a single sample in a study of OX40 agonist ivuxolimab in advanced cancers. Profiling relied on immunoSEQ multiplex PCR, and the TCRdb table lists in-frame clones only, not all of them. Here the sample spans about 79,000 clones, about 90% being singletons. The specimen was CD4+ or CD8+ T cells sorted from blood, collected in a trial of the OX40 agonist ivuxolimab. The receptors here all came from an adult with an advanced solid tumor such as melanoma, head and neck, liver or kidney cancer.

The chain couples TRBV5-1 to TRBJ1-2; perhaps TRBD1 as D (6 bases). V was pared by 3 bases and J by 3 bases, with 21 bases between. Looked up from germline, CDR1 is SGHRS and CDR2 is YFSETQ. The CDR3 is 17 residues long. The CDR3 DNA is TGCGCCAGCAGCTCCGGGCGGGCAGGGGACTATTACTATGGCTACACCTTC. Its translation is CASSSGRAGDYYYGYTF.

This sequence joins TRBV2 and TRBJ1-5; D might be TRBD1 (5 bases). The length of the CDR3 is 15 residues. V lost 5 bases to trimming and J lost 2 bases, with 13 bases between them. CDR1 and CDR2 (germline): SNHLY, FYNNEI. CDR3 region: CASSRQGLGNQPQHF. DNA for the CDR3: TGTGCCAGCAGTCGTCAGGGTTTAGGCAATCAGCCCCAGCATTTT.

This rearrangement joins TRBV7-9 to TRBJ2-2; 11 bases align to TRBD2. V lost 5 bases to trimming and J lost 4 bases; unmatched junction nucleotides: 3. This CDR3 region has 15 residues. Germline V gives CDR1 SEHNR, CDR2 FQNEAQ (reference sequence). CDR3 sequence (DNA): TGTGCCAGCAGCAATAGCGGGGGGGCCACCGGGGAGCTGTTTTTT. Translated, it gives CASSNSGGATGELFF.

The chain couples TRBV2 to TRBJ2-2; D gene ambiguous. Germline CDR1 is SNHLY and CDR2 is FYNNEI. V gave up 2 bases and J gave up 5 bases, with 12 bases separating them. The CDR3 has 15 residues. CDR3 nucleotides: TGTGCCAGCAGTGAAAGGGCGGCTCAAACCGGGGAGCTGTTTTTT. This translates into CASSERAAQTGELFF.

The rearrangement joins TRBV30 to TRBJ1-1; 9 bases map to TRBD1. The CDR3 extends over 17 amino acids. The V and J ends lost 5 bases and 2 bases, in that order; junction bases with no gene match: 15. From germline, CDR1 is GTSNPN and CDR2 SVGIG (reference sequence). The CDR3 sequence: CAWRFTRDRAGNTEAFF. The CDR3, as DNA: TGTGCCTGGCGCTTCACCCGGGACAGGGCCGGTAACACTGAAGCTTTCTTT.

V is TRBV2 and J is TRBJ1-5; 10 bases match TRBD1. CDR3 length equals 14 residues. V gave up 5 bases and J gave up 7 bases; unmatched junction bases: 5. Germline V gene data show CDR1 as SNHLY and CDR2 as FYNNEI. CDR3 protein: CASSFGDRGQPQHF. The CDR3 nucleotides are TGTGCCAGCAGTTTTGGGGACAGGGGACAGCCCCAGCATTTT.

The rearrangement joins TRBV5-4 to TRBJ1-1, with D perhaps TRBD1 (6 bases). CDR1 is SGHNT and CDR2 is YYREEE in the germline V gene (reference sequence). The length of the CDR3 is 15 residues. Trimming left V 2 bases short and J 0 bases short, with 11 bases between. CDR3 sequence reads: CASSFPGAMNTEAFF. For the CDR3, the DNA is TGTGCCAGCAGCTTCCCAGGGGCCATGAACACTGAAGCTTTCTTT.

The chain combines TRBV5-4 with TRBJ2-5; TRBD2 might be the D (5 bases). V lost 1 base and J 2 bases, leaving 12 bases between the germline ends. This CDR3 contains 15 residues. Looked up from germline, CDR1 is SGHNT and CDR2 is YYREEE (reference sequence). CDR3 bases: TGTGCCAGCAGCTTGACAGCTAGCAGTCAAGAGACCCAGTACTTC. Translated: CASSLTASSQETQYF.

Only a few counts were recorded for this clone. The chain joins TRBV5-4 to TRBJ2-1, with unresolved D. The CDR3 extends over 15 amino acids. Looked up from germline, CDR1 is SGHNT and CDR2 is YYREEE (reference sequence). Trimming left V 0 bases short and J 3 bases short, with 10 bases between. The CDR3 sequence is CASSLGLVRYNEQFF. CDR3 coding DNA: TGTGCCAGCAGCTTGGGGCTAGTCCGCTACAATGAGCAGTTCTTC.

V is TRBV10-3 and J is TRBJ2-3, with TRBD2 matching 16 bases. The CDR3 sequence is 17 residues long. Germline CDR1 and CDR2: ENHRY and SYGVKD. The trim removed 3 bases at V and 2 bases at J, leaving 2 bases unmatched. The CDR3 DNA reads TGTGCCATCAGTGATGGGACTAGCGGGGGGGCCACAGATACGCAGTATTTT. It specifies CAISDGTSGGATDTQYF.

This clone was picked up a small number of times. The rearrangement uses TRBV29-1 and TRBJ1-1, with TRBD1 matching 10 bases. Per the germline V gene, CDR1 is SQVTM and CDR2 is ANQGSEA. The junction had 8 bases not matched to a gene; V was cut back by 6 bases and J by 1 base. CDR3 length: 15 residues. CDR3 in amino acids: CSVADRGRGNTEAFF. For the CDR3, the DNA is TGCAGCGTAGCAGACAGGGGGCGCGGGAACACTGAAGCTTTCTTT.

This sequence joins TRBV5-1 and TRBJ2-3, with 11 positions matching TRBD2. The junction had 4 bases not matched to a gene; V was cut back by 3 bases and J by 4 bases. This CDR3 is built from 15 residues. Germline V gene lookup returns CDR1 SGHRS and CDR2 YFSETQ. The CDR3 bases are TGCGCCAGCAGCTCCATAGCGGGGGGGCCAGATACGCAGTATTTT. This encodes CASSSIAGGPDTQYF.

The chain links TRBV5-1 to TRBJ2-1; 7 bases are a match to TRBD2. Trimming removed 1 base from V and 7 bases from J; junction bases left unmatched: 8. CDR3 size: 15 residues. Per germline, CDR1 SGHRS and CDR2 YFSETQ. The CDR3 DNA is TGCGCCAGCAGCTTGCTAGTGAGGGGAGGGAATGAGCAGTTCTTC. Translated, it gives CASSLLVRGGNEQFF.

The chain is built from TRBV18 and TRBJ1-6; D not resolved. Germline V gives CDR1 KGHSH, CDR2 LQKENI. V lost 2 bases to trimming and J lost 8 bases, with 10 bases between them. This CDR3 is built from 14 residues. Here the CDR3 reads CASSPEVADSPLHF. The CDR3 bases are TGTGCCAGCTCACCAGAGGTTGCTGATTCACCCCTCCACTTT.

The chain has TRBV5-1 and TRBJ1-2; possible D gene TRBD1, 6 bases. Per the germline V gene, CDR1 is SGHRS and CDR2 is YFSETQ. CDR3 length: 15 amino acids. Trimming shortened V by 4 bases and J by 8 bases, and 21 bases separated the two germline ends. This CDR3 is CASSQIEQGVHGYTF. The CDR3 DNA follows: TGCGCCAGCAGCCAGATAGAACAGGGCGTTCACGGCTACACCTTC.

V and J are TRBV27 and TRBJ1-1, with 12 bases that match TRBD1. The V segment lost 5 bases and the J segment 1 base; nucleotides outside the gene matches: 5. The germline V gene encodes CDR1 MNHEY and CDR2 SMNVEV (reference sequence). The length of the CDR3 is 16 residues. Here the CDR3 reads CASSPGQGASNTEAFF. The DNA for the CDR3 is TGTGCCAGCAGTCCGGGACAGGGGGCCTCGAACACTGAAGCTTTCTTT.

The chain combines TRBV7-9 with TRBJ2-7, with D possibly being TRBD2 (5 bases). Per germline, CDR1 SEHNR and CDR2 FQNEAQ (reference sequence). V was cut by 0 bases and J by 0 bases, with 6 bases left in between. The CDR3 has 14 residues. The CDR3 sequence is CASSLAGSSYEQYF. The DNA of the CDR3 is TGTGCCAGCAGCTTAGCAGGGAGCTCCTACGAGCAGTACTTC.

The chain employs TRBV19 and TRBJ2-1; 8 bases agree with TRBD1. CDR1 is LNHDA, CDR2 SQIVND, per germline (reference sequence). The CDR3 spans 15 residues. V shed 4 bases and J 3 bases; nucleotides not matched to a gene: 5. The CDR3, as DNA: TGTGCCAGTAGTACCCCGGGACAGGACTACAATGAGCAGTTCTTC. Protein sequence: CASSTPGQDYNEQFF.

V is TRBV19 and J is TRBJ2-1; D gene unclear. Trimming removed 3 bases from V and 2 bases from J, with 8 bases in between. Germline V gives CDR1 LNHDA, CDR2 SQIVND (reference sequence). This CDR3 comprises 14 residues. The CDR3 protein is CASSMESTYNEQFF. The DNA of the CDR3 is TGTGCCAGTAGTATGGAGTCTACCTACAATGAGCAGTTCTTC.

The genes are TRBV19 and TRBJ2-3, with D tentatively TRBD1 (6 bases). V was shortened by 5 bases and J by 0 bases, with 12 bases between the two germline ends. This CDR3 is 15 amino acids long. Germline V gives CDR1 LNHDA, CDR2 SQIVND (reference sequence). For the CDR3, the DNA is TGTGCCAGTAGTTCATGGACAGCAAGCACAGATACGCAGTATTTT. The encoded protein is CASSSWTASTDTQYF.

This clone has a handful of counts. Different DNA sequences within this sample yield the same CDR3. This chain links TRBV5-1 with TRBJ2-1; D is perhaps TRBD1 (5 bases). Trimming removed 0 bases at V and 4 bases at J, with 8 bases between. Germline CDR1 and CDR2: SGHRS and YFSETQ. The CDR3 sequence is 14 residues long. The CDR3 DNA reads TGCGCCAGCAGCTTGGAACAGGTATACAATGAGCAGTTCTTC. Translating gives CASSLEQVYNEQFF.

J is TRBJ2-2 and V is TRBV5-1, with D perhaps assigned TRBD1 or TRBD2 (5 bases each). The CDR3 loop spans 13 amino acids. Trimming took 4 bases from V and 4 from J, leaving 8 bases between them. Germline V gene sequence: CDR1 SGHRS, CDR2 YFSETQ. CDR3 sequence: CASSRDVTGELFF. The CDR3 coding sequence is TGCGCCAGCAGCCGGGACGTCACCGGGGAGCTGTTTTTT.

V gene TRBV5-4 combines with J gene TRBJ2-4, with D perhaps matching TRBD2 (6 bases). V was pared by 4 bases and J by 5 bases, with 16 bases between. The CDR3 contains 15 residues. From germline, CDR1 is SGHNT and CDR2 YYREEE (reference sequence). For the CDR3, the DNA is TGTGCCAGCAGCGCAACCCTGGGGGGTCAAAACATTCAGTACTTC. This translates into CASSATLGGQNIQYF.

This clone was seen once. The chain couples TRBV6-1 to TRBJ2-5, with a possible D match to TRBD2 (5 bases). CDR3 size: 15 residues. CDR1 MNHNS and CDR2 SASEGT come from the germline V gene. The germline V and J ends were trimmed by 0 bases and 7 bases, with 15 bases remaining between them. The CDR3 bases are TGTGCCAGCAGTGAAGCGCCCGGAGGACTTGGGACCCAGTACTTC. The encoded protein is CASSEAPGGLGTQYF.